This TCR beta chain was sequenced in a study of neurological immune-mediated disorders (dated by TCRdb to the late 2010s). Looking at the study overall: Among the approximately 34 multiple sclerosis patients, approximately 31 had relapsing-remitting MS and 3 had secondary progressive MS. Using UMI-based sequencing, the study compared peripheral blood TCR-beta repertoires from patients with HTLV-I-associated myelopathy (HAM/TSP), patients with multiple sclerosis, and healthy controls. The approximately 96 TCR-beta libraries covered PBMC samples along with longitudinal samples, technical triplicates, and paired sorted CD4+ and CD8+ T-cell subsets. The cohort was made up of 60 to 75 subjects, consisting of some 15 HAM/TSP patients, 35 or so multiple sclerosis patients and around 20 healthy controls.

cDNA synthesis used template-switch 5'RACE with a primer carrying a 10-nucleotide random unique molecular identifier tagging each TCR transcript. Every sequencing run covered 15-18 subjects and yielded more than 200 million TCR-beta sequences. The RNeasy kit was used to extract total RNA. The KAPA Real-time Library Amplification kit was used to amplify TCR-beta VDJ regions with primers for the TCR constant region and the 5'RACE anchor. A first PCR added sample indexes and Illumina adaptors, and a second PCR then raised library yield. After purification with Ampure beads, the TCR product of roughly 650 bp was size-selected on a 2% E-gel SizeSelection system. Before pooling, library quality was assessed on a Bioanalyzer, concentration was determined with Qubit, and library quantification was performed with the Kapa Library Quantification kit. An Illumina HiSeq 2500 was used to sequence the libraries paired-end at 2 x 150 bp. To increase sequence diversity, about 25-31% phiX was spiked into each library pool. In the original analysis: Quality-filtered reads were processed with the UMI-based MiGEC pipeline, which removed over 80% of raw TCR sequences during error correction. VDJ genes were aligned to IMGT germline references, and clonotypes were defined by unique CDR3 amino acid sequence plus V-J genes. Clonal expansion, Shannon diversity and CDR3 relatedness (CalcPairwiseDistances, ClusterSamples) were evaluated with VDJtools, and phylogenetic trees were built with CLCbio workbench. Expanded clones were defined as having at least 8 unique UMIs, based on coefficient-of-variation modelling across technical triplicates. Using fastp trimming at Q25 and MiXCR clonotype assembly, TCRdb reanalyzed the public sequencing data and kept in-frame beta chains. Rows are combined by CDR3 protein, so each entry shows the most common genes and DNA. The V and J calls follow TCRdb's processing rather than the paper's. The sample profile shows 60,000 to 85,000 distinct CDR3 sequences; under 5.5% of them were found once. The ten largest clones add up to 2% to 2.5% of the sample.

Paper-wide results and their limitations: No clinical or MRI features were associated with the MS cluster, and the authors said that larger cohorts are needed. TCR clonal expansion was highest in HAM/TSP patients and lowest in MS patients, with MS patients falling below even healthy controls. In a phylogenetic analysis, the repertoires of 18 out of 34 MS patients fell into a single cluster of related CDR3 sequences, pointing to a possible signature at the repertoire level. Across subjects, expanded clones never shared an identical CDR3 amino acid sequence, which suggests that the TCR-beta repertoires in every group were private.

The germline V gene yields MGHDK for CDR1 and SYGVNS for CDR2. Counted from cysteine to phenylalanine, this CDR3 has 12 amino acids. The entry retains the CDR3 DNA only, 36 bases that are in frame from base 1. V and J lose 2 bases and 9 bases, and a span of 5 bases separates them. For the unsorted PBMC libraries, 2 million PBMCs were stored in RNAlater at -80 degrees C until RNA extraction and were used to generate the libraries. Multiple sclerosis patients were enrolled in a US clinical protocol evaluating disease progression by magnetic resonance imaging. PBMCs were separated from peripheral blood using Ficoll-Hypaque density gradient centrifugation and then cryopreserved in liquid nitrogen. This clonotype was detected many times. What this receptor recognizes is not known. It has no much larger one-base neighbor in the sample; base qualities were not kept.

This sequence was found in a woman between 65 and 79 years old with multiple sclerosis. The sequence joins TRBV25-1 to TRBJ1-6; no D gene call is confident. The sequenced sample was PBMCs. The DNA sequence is TGTGCCAGCAGTGAAGAATTTTCACCCCTCCACTTT. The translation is CASSEEFSPLHF.